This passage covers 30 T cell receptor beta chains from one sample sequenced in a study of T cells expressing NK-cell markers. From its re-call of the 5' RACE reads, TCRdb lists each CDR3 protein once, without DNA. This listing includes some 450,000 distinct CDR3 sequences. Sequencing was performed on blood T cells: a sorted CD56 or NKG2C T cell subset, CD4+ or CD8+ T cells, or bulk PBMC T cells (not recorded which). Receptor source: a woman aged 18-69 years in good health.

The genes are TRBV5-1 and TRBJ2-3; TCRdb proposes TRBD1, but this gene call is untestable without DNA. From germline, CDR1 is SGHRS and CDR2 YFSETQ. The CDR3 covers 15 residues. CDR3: CASVNRDRETDTQYF.

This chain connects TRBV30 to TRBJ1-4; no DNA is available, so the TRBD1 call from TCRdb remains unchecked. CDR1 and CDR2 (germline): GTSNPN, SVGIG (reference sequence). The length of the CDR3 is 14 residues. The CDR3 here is CAWTRTGGPEKLFF.

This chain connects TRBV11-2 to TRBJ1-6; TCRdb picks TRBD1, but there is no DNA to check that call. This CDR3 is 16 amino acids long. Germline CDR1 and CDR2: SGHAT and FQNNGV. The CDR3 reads CASSLAGRTDHSPLHF.

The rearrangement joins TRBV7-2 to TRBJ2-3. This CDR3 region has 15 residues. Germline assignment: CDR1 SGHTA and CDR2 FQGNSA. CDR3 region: CASSLSRVDTDTQYF. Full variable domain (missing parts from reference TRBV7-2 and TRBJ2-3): GAGVSQSPSNKVTEKGKDVELRCDPISGHTALYWYRQSLGQGLEFLIYFQGNSAPDKSGLPSDRFSAERTGGSVSTLTIQRTQQEDSAVYLCASSLSRVDTDTQYFGPGTRLTVL.

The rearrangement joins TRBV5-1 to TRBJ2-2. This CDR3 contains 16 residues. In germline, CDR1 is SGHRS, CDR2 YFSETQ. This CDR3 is CASSLAVGANTGELFF.

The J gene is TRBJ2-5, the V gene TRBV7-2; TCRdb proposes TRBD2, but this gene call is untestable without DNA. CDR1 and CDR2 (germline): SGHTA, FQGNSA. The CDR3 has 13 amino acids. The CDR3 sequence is CASSFSSLETQYF.

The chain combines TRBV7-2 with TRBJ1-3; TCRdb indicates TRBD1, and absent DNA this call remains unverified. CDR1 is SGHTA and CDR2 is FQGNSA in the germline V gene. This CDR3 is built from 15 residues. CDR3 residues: CASTPDAAAGNTIYF. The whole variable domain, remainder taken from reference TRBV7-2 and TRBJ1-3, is GAGVSQSPSNKVTEKGKDVELRCDPISGHTALYWYRQSLGQGLEFLIYFQGNSAPDKSGLPSDRFSAERTGGSVSTLTIQRTQQEDSAVYLCASTPDAAAGNTIYFGEGSWLTVV.

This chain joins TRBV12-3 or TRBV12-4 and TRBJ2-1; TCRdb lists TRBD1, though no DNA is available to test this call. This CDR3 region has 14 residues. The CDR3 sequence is CASSPTDRYNEQFF.

The chain's CDR3 is CASSYSPVDLYGYTF. This chain links TRBV5-1 with TRBJ1-2. This CDR3 region has 15 residues. The germline gives CDR1 SGHRS, CDR2 YFSETQ.

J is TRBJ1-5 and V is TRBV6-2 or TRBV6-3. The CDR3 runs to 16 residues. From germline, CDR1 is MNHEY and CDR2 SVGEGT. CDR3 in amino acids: CASRQPYPSGDQPQHF.

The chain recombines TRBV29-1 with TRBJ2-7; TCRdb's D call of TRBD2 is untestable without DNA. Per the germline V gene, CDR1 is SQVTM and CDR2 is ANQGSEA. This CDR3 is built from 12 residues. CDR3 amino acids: CSFGTSGREQYF.

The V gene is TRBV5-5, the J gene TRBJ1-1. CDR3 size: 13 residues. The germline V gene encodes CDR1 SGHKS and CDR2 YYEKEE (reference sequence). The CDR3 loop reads CASSSYGDTEAFF.

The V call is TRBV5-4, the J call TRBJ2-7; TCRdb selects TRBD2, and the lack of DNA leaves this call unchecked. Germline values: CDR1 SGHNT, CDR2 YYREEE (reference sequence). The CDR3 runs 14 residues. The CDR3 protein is CASSQAGPSYEQYF.

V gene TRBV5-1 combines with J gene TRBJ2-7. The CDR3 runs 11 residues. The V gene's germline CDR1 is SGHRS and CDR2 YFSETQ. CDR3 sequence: CASTSGHEQYF.

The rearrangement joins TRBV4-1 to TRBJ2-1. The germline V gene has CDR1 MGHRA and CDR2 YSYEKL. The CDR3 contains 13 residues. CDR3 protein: CASSHGVSVEQFF.

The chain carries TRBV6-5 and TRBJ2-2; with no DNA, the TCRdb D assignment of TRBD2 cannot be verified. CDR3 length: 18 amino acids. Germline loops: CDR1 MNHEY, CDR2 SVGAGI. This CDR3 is CASSYPTGRVPNTGELFF.

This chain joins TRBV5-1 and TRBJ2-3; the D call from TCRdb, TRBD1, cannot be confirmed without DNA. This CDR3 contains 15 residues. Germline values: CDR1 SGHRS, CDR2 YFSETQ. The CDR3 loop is CASSLVLGRTDTQYF. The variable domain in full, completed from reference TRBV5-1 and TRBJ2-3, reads KAGVTQTPRYLIKTRGQQVTLSCSPISGHRSVSWYQQTPGQGLQFLFEYFSETQRNKGNFPGRFSGRQFSNSRSEMNVSTLELGDSALYLCASSLVLGRTDTQYFGPGTRLTVL.

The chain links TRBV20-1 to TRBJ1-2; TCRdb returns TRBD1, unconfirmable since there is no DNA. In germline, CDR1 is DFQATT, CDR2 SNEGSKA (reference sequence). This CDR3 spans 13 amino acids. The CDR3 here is CSAWGQGSYGYTF.

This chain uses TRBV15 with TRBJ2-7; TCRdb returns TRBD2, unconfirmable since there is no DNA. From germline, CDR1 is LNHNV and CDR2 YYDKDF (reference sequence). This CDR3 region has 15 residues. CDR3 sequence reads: CATSLPSGPSYEQYF. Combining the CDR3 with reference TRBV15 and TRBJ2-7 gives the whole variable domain DAMVIQNPRYQVTQFGKPVTLSCSQTLNHNVMYWYQQKSSQAPKLLFHYYDKDFNNEADTPDNFQSRRPNTSFCFLDIRSPGLGDTAMYLCATSLPSGPSYEQYFGPGTRLTVT.

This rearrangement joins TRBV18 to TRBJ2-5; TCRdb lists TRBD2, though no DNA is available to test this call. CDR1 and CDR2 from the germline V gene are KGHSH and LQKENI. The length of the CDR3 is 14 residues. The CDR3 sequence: CASSPASGKETQYF.

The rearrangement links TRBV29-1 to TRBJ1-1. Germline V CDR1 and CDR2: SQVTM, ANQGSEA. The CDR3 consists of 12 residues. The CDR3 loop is CSALKTDTEAFF.

The CDR3 protein is CSARASGGFETQYF. This chain connects TRBV20-1 to TRBJ2-5; no DNA is available, so the TRBD2 call from TCRdb remains unchecked. Germline CDR1 reads DFQATT; CDR2 reads SNEGSKA (reference sequence). The CDR3 loop spans 14 amino acids.

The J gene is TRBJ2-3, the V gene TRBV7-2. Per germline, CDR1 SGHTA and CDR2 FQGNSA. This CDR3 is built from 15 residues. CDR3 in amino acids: CASSLAPEGGDTQYF.

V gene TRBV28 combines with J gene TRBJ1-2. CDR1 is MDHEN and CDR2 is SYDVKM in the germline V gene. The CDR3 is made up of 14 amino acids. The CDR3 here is CASSLEGTSGGYTF.

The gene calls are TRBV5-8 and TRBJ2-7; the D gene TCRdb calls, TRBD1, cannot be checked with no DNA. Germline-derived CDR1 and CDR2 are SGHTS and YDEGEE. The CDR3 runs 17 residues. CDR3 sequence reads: CASSLTWTILDSYEQYF.

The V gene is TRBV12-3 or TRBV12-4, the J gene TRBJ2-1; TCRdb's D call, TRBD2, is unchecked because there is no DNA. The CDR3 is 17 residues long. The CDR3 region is CASSLAGTSGSFHEQFF.

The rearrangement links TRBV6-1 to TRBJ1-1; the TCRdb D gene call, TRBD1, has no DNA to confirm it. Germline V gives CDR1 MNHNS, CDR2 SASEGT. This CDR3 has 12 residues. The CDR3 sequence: CASSAGGTEAFF.

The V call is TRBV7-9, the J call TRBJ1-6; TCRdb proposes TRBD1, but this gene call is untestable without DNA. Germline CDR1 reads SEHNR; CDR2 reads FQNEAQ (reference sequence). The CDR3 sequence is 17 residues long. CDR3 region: CASSSTGGSSYNSPLHF.

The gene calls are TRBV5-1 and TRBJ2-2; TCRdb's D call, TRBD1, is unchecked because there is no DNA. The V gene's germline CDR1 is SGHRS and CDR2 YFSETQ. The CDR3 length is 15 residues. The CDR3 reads CASSLMGQGAGELFF.

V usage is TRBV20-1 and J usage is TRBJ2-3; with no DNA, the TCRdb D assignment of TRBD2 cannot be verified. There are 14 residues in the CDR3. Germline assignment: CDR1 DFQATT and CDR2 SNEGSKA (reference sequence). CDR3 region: CSARASGSVYTQYF.